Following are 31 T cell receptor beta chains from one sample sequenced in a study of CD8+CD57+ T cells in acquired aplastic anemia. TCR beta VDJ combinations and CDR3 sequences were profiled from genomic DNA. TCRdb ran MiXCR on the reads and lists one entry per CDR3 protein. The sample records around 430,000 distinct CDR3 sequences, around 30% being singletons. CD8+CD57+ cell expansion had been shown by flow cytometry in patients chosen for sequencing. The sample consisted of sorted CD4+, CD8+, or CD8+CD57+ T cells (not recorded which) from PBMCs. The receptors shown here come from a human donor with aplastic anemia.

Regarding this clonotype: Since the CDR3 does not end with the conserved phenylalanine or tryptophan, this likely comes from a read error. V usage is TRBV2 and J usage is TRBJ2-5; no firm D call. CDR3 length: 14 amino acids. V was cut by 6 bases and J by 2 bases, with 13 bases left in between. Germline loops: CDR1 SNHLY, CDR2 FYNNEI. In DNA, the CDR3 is TGTGCCAGCAGCTACGGGCCAGTACAAGAGACCCAGTACCTC. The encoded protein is CASSYGPVQETQYL.

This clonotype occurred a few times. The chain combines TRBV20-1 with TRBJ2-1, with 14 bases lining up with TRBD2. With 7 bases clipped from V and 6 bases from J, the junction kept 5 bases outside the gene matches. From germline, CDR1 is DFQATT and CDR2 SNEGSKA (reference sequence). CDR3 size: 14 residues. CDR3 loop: CSVTGTSGGNEQFF. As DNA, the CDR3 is TGCAGTGTAACGGGGACTAGCGGGGGCAATGAGCAGTTCTTC.

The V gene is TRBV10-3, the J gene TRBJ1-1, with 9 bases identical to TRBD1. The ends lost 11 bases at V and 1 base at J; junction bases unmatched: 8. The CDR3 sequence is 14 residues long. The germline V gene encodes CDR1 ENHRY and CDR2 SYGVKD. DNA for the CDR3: TGTGCCTCCCAGCCGGGACAGGGGAACACTGAAGCTTTCTTT. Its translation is CASQPGQGNTEAFF.

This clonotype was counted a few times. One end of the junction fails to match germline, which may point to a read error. Here the CDR3 reads CARSGYTGSFGEQYF. In DNA form, the CDR3 reads TGTGCCCGCAGTGGATATACAGGGTCGTTTGGCGAGCAGTACTTC. J is TRBJ2-7 and V is TRBV25-1; D perhaps matches TRBD1 (6 bases). Germline loops: CDR1 MGHDK, CDR2 SYGVNS. The CDR3 loop spans 15 amino acids.

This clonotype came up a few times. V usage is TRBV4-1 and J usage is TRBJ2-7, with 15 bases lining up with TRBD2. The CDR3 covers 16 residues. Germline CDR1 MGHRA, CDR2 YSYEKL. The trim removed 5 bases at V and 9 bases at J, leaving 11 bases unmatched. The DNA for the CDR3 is TGCGCCAGCAGCTTGGGACTAGCGGGAGGTCGGGAAGGGCAGTACTTC. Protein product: CASSLGLAGGREGQYF.

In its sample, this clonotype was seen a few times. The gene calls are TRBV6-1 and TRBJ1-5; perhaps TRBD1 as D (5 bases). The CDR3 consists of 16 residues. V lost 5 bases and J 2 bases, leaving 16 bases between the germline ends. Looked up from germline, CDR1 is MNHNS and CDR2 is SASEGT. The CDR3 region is CASSQGSHFRNQPQHF. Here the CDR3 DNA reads TGTGCCAGCAGTCAGGGATCCCATTTTCGCAATCAGCCCCAGCATTTT.

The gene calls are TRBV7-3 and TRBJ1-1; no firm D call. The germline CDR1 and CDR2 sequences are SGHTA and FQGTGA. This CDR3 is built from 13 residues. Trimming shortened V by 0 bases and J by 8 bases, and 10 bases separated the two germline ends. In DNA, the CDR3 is TGTGCCAGCAGCTTAACAGTGGCCCAGGAAGCTTTCTTT. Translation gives CASSLTVAQEAFF.

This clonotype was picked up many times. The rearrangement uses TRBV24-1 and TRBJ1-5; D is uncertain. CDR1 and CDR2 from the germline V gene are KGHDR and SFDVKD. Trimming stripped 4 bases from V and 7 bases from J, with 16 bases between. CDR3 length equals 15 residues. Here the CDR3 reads CATSEDRNSGQPQHF. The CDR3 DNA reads TGTGCCACCAGTGAGGATCGAAATTCGGGGCAGCCCCAGCATTTT.

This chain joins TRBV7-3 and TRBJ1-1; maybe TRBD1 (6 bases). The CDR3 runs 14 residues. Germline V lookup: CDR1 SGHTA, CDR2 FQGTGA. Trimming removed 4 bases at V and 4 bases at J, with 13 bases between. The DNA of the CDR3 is TGTGCCAGCAGCTCACACAGGGAGAGCACTGAAGCTTTCTTT. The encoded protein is CASSSHRESTEAFF.

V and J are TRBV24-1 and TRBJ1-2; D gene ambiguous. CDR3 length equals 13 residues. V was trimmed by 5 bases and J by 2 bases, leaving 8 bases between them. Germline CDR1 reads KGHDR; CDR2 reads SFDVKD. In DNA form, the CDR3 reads TGTGCCACCAGTGCGGACCGAAACTATGGCTACACCTTC. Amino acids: CATSADRNYGYTF.

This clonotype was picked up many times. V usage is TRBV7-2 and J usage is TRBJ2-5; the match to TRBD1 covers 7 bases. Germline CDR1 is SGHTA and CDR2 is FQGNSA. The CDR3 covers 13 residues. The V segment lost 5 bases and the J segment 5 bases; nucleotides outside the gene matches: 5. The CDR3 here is CASSRGGPETQYF. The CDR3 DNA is TGTGCCAGCAGCCGAGGGGGCCCGGAGACCCAGTACTTC.

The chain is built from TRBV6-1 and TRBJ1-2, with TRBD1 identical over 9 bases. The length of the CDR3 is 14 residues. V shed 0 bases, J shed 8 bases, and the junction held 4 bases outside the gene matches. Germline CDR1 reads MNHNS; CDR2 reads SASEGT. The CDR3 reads CASSEAGDRDGYTF. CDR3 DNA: TGTGCCAGCAGTGAAGCGGGGGACAGGGACGGCTACACCTTC.

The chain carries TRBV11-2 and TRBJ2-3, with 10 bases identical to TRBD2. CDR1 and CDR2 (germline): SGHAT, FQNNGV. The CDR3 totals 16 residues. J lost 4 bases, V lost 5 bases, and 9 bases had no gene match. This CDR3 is CASSPAGGTSADTQYF. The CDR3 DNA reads TGTGCCAGCAGCCCGGCCGGAGGGACTAGCGCAGATACGCAGTATTTT. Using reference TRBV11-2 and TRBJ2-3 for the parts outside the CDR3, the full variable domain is EAGVAQSPRYKIIEKRQSVAFWCNPISGHATLYWYQQILGQGPKLLIQFQNNGVVDDSQLPKDRFSAERLKGVDSTLKIQPAKLEDSAVYLCASSPAGGTSADTQYFGPGTRLTVL.

CDR3 in DNA: TGTGCCAGCAGCTTAGTTCCATTCAATCAGCCCCAGCATTTT. Its translation: CASSLVPFNQPQHF. The chain uses TRBV7-8 and TRBJ1-5; no firm D call. The CDR3 has 14 amino acids. V was trimmed by 1 base and J by 3 bases, leaving 7 bases between them. Germline CDR1 and CDR2: SGHVS and FQNEAQ.

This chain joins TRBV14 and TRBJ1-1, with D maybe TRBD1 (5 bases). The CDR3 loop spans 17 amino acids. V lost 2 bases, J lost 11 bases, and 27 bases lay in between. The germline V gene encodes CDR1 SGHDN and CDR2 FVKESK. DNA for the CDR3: TGTGCCAGCAGCCAATGGCCTCTAGACAGAATTCCTTTGAGTGCTTTCTTT. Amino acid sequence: CASSQWPLDRIPLSAFF.

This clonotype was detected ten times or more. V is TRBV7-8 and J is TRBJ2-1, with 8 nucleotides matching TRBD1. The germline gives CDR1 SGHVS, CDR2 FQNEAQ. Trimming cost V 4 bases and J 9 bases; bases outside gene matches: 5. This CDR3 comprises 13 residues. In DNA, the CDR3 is TGTGCCAGCAGCTACGGACAGGGAGGTGAGCAGTTCTTC. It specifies CASSYGQGGEQFF.

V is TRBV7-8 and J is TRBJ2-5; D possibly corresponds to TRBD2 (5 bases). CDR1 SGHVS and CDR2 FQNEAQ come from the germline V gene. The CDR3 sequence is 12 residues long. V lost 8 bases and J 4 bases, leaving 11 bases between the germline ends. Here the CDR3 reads CASGRDGETQYF. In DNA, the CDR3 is TGTGCCAGCGGACGGGATGGAGAGACCCAGTACTTC.

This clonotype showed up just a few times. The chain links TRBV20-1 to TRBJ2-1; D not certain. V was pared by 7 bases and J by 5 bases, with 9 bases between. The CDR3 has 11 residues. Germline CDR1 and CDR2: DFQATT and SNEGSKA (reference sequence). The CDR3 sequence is CSGKGDNEQFF. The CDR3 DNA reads TGCAGTGGCAAGGGCGACAATGAGCAGTTCTTC.

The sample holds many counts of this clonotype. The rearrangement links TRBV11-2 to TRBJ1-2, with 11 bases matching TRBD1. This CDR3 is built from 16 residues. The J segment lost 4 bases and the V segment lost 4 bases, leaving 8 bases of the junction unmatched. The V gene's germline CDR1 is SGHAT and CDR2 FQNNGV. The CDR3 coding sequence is TGTGCCAGCAGCTATCCCGGGACAGGGGGAAGCTATGGCTACACCTTC. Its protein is CASSYPGTGGSYGYTF.

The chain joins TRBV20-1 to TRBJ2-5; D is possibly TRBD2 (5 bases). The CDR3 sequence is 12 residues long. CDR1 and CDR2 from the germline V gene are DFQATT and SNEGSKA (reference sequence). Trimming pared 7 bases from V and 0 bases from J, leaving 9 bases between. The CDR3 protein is CSVNGNQETQYF. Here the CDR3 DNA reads TGCAGTGTGAACGGGAACCAAGAGACCCAGTACTTC.

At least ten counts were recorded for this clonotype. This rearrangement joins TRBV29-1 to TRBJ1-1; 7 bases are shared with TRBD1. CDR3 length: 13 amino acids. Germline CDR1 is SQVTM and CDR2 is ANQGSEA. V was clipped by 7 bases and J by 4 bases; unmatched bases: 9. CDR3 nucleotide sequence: TGCAGCGCCCGAGGGGGCGGGAGCACTGAAGCTTTCTTT. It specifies CSARGGGSTEAFF.

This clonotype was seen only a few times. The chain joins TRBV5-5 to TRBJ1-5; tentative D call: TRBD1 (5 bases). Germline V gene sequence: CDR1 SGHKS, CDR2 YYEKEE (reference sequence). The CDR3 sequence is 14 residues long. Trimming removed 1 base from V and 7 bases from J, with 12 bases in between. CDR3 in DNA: TGTGCCAGCAGCTTGCAGGGAGCGGAGCAGCCCCAGCATTTT. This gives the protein CASSLQGAEQPQHF. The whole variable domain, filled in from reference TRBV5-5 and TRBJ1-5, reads DAGVTQSPTHLIKTRGQQVTLRCSPISGHKSVSWYQQVLGQGPQFIFQYYEKEERGRGNFPDRFSARQFPNYSSELNVNALLLGDSALYLCASSLQGAEQPQHFGDGTRLSIL.

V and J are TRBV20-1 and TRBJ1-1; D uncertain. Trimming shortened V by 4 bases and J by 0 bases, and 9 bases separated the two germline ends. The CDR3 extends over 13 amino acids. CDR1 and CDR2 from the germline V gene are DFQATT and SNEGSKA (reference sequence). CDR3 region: CSAIGSMNTEAFF. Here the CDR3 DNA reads TGCAGTGCTATTGGCTCAATGAACACTGAAGCTTTCTTT.

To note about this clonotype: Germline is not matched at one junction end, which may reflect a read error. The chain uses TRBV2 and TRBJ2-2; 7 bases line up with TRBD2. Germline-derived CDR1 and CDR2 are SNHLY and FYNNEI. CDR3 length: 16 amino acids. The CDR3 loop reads CASSQDPGGYTGELFF. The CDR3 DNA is TGCGCCAGCAGCCAAGATCCCGGGGGGTACACCGGGGAGCTGTTTTTT.

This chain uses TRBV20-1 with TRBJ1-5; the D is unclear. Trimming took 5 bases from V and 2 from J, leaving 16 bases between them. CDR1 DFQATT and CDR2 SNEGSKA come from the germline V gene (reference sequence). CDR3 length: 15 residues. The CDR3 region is CSALKDSRGNQPQHF. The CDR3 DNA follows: TGCAGTGCTCTAAAAGACTCGAGGGGCAATCAGCCCCAGCATTTT.

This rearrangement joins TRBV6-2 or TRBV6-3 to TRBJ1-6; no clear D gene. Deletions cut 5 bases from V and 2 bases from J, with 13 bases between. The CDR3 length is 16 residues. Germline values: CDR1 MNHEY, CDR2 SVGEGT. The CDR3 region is CASSKHLGAYNSPLHF. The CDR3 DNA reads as TGTGCCAGCAGTAAACATCTTGGGGCCTATAATTCACCCCTCCACTTT.

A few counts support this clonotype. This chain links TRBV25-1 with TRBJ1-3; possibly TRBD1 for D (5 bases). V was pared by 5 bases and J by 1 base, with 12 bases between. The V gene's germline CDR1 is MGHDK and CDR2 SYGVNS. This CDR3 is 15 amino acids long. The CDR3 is CASSLGHLSGNTIYF. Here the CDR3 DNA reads TGTGCCAGCAGTTTAGGACACCTTTCTGGAAACACCATATATTTT.

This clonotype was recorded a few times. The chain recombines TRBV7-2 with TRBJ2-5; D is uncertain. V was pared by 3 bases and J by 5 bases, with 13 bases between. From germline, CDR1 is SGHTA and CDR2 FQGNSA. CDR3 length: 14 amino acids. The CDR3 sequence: CASSFKAGDETQYF. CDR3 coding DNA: TGTGCCAGCAGCTTTAAAGCTGGCGATGAGACCCAGTACTTC.

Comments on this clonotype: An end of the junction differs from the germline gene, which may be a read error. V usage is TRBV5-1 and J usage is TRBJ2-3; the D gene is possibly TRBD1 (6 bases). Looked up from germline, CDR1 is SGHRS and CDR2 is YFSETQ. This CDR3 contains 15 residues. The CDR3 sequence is CASSLTGSPTDTQYF. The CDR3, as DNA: TGCGCTAGCAGCTTAACAGGGTCCCCCACAGATACGCAGTATTTT. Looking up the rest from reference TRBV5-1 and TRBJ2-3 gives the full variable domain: KAGVTQTPRYLIKTRGQQVTLSCSPISGHRSVSWYQQTPGQGLQFLFEYFSETQRNKGNFPGRFSGRQFSNSRSEMNVSTLELGDSALYLCASSLTGSPTDTQYFGPGTRLTVL.

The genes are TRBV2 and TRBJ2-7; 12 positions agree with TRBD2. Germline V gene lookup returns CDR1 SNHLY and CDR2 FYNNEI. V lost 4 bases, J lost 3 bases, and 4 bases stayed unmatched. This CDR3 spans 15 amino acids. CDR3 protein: CASSGSSGGDYEQYF. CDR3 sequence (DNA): TGTGCCAGCAGTGGATCTAGCGGGGGGGACTACGAGCAGTACTTC.

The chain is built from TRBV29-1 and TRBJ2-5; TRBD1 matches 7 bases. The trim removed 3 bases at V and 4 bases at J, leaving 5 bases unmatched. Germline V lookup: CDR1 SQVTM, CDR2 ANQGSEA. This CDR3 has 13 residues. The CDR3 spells CSVDRGSGETQYF. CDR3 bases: TGCAGCGTTGACAGGGGGAGCGGAGAGACCCAGTACTTC.